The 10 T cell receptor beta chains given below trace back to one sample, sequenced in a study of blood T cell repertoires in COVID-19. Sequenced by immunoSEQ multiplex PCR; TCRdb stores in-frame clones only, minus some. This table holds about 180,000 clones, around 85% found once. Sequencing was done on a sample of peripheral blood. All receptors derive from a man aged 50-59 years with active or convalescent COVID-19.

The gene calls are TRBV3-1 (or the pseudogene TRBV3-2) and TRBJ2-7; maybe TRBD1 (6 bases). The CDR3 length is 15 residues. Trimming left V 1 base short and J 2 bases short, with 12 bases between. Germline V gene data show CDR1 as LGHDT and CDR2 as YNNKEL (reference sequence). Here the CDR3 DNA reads TGTGCCAGCAGCCAAGCATCTCAGGGGCCCTACGAGCAGTACTTC. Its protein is CASSQASQGPYEQYF.

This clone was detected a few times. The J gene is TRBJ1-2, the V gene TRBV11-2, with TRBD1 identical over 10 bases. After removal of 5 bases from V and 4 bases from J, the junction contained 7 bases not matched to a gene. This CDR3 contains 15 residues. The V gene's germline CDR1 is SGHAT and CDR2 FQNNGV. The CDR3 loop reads CASSLGQGPIYGYTF. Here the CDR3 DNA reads TGTGCCAGCAGCCTGGGACAGGGGCCGATCTATGGCTACACCTTC.

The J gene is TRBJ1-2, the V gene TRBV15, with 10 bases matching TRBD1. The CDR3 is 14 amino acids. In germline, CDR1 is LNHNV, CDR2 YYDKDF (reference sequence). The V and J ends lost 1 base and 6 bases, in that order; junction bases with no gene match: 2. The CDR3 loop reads CATSRGGTGDGYTF. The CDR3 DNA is TGTGCCACCAGCAGAGGAGGGACAGGGGATGGCTACACCTTC.

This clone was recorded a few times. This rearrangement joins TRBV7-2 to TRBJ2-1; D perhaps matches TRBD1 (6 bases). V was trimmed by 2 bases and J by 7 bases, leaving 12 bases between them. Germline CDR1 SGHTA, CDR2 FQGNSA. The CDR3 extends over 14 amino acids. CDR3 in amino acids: CASSLSQGINEQFF. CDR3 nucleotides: TGTGCCAGCAGCTTATCTCAGGGGATTAATGAGCAGTTCTTC.

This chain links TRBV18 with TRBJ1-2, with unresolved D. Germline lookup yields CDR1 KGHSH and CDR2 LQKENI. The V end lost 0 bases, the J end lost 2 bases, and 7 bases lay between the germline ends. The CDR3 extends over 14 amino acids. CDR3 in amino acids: CASSPPLRNYGYTF. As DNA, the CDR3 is TGTGCCAGCTCACCACCGTTGAGGAACTATGGCTACACCTTC. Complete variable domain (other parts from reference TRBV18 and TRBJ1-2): NAGVMQNPRHLVRRRGQEARLRCSPMKGHSHVYWYRQLPEEGLKFMVYLQKENIIDESGMPKERFSAEFPKEGPSILRIQQVVRGDSAAYFCASSPPLRNYGYTFGSGTRLTVV.

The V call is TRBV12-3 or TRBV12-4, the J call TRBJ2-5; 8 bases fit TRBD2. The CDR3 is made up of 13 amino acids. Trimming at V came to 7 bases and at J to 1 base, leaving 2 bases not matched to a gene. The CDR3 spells CASKTSAQETQYF. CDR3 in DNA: TGTGCCAGCAAGACTAGCGCCCAAGAGACCCAGTACTTC.

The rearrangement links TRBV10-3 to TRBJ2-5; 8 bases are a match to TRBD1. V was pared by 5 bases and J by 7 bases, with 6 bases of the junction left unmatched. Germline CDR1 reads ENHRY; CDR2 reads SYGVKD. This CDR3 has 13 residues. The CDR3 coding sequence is TGTGCCATCAGTCCGGACAGGGAAGGGACCCAGTACTTC. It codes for CAISPDREGTQYF.

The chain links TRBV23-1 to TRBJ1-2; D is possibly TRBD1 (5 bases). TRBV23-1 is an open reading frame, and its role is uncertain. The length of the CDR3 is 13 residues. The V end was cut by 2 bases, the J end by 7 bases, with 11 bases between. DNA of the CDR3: TGCGCCAGCAGTCAACAGGGATATGCTGGCTACACCTTC. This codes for CASSQQGYAGYTF.

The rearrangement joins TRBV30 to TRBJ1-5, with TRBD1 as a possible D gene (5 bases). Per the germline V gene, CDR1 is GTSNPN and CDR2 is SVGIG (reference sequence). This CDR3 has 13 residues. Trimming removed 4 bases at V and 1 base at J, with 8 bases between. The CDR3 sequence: CAWTGKSNQPQHF. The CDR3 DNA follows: TGTGCCTGGACAGGGAAAAGCAATCAGCCCCAGCATTTT. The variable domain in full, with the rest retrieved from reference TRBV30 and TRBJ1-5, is SQTIHQWPATLVQPVGSPLSLECTVEGTSNPNLYWYRQAAGRGLQLLFYSVGIGQISSEVPQNLSASRPQDRQFILSSKKLLLSDSGFYLCAWTGKSNQPQHFGDGTRLSIL.

CDR3 protein: CASSPQGPTEAFF. The CDR3 region has the DNA TGTGCCAGCAGCCCTCAGGGTCCAACTGAAGCTTTCTTT. V is TRBV7-3 and J is TRBJ1-1; D is possibly TRBD1 (5 bases). This CDR3 comprises 13 residues. The V gene's germline CDR1 is SGHTA and CDR2 FQGTGA. The ends were cut back, 5 bases at V and 5 bases at J, with 12 bases in the middle. The variable domain in full, completed from reference TRBV7-3 and TRBJ1-1, reads GAGVSQTPSNKVTEKGKYVELRCDPISGHTALYWYRQSLGQGPEFLIYFQGTGAADDSGLPNDRFFAVRPEGSVSTLKIQRTERGDSAVYLCASSPQGPTEAFFGQGTRLTVV.